A single sample is the source of the 29 T cell receptor beta chains below, sequenced in a study of T cells in Graves' hyperthyroidism and ophthalmopathy. RNA transcripts gave rise to amplified TCR beta CDR3 regions. HTBI primers drove first-round RT-PCR of the TCR CDR3. TCRdb re-called the multiplex PCR reads through MiXCR, storing one row per CDR3 protein. The profile shows 500,000 to 650,000 distinct CDR3 sequences, just under 20% of them singletons. The source material was blood. The origin of the receptors is a man in his forties or fifties with Graves' ophthalmopathy.

The chain recombines TRBV20-1 with TRBJ2-3; 8 nucleotides match TRBD2. Germline CDR1 reads DFQATT; CDR2 reads SNEGSKA (reference sequence). This CDR3 spans 15 amino acids. V shed 4 bases and J 2 bases; nucleotides not matched to a gene: 8. Written as DNA, the CDR3 is TGCAGTGCTACCGCACTAGCGGAGAACACAGATACGCAGTATTTT. Translated: CSATALAENTDTQYF.

This clonotype was observed a few times. The chain carries TRBV5-1 and TRBJ2-7; 11 bases line up with TRBD1. V shed 4 bases and J 6 bases; nucleotides not matched to a gene: 6. CDR3 length: 14 residues. Germline V gene sequence: CDR1 SGHRS, CDR2 YFSETQ. The CDR3 DNA follows: TGCGCCAGCAGCCGTGGGACAGGGGGAAGCGAGCAGTACTTC. Translation gives CASSRGTGGSEQYF.

This clonotype was counted only a few times. This sequence joins TRBV4-3 and TRBJ2-1; 13 bases fit TRBD2. The CDR3 covers 17 residues. Germline-derived CDR1 and CDR2 are LGHNA and YSLEER. The V gene end was trimmed by 5 bases and the J gene end by 6 bases; junction bases not matched to a gene: 10. CDR3 in amino acids: CASSGLAGEVLGNEQFF. For the CDR3, the DNA is TGCGCCAGCAGCGGACTAGCGGGAGAAGTGTTGGGCAATGAGCAGTTCTTC.

This clonotype turned up a few times. The rearrangement joins TRBV6-5 to TRBJ2-6, with TRBD1 identical over 8 bases. The CDR3 extends over 17 amino acids. J was trimmed by 5 bases and V by 6 bases; bases with no gene match: 12. Germline V gene lookup returns CDR1 MNHEY and CDR2 SVGAGI. The CDR3 sequence: CASSLRDRRSRANVLTF. In nucleotides, the CDR3 is TGTGCCAGCAGCCTCCGGGACAGGCGTTCCAGGGCCAACGTCCTGACTTTC.

This clonotype has ten or more counts. The chain joins TRBV20-1 to TRBJ2-1, with D possibly matching TRBD1 (5 bases). CDR3 length: 13 amino acids. In germline, CDR1 is DFQATT, CDR2 SNEGSKA (reference sequence). Trimming removed 2 bases at V and 5 bases at J, with 10 bases between. In DNA form, the CDR3 reads TGCAGTGCTAGATATCGACAGCACAATGAGCAGTTCTTC. Encoded protein: CSARYRQHNEQFF.

This chain uses TRBV20-1 with TRBJ2-3, with TRBD2 matching over 12 bases. Germline V gene data show CDR1 as DFQATT and CDR2 as SNEGSKA (reference sequence). The CDR3 consists of 16 residues. V lost 3 bases, J lost 4 bases, and 8 bases stayed unmatched. In nucleotides, the CDR3 is TGCAGTGCTAGTCGGGGGAGACTAGCGGGAGCAGATACGCAGTATTTT. Encoded protein: CSASRGRLAGADTQYF.

This clonotype was counted a few times. V gene TRBV5-1 combines with J gene TRBJ2-5; tentatively, D is TRBD2 (5 bases). Germline CDR1 and CDR2: SGHRS and YFSETQ. CDR3 length equals 15 residues. Trimming took 4 bases from V and 4 from J, leaving 17 bases between them. Here the CDR3 reads CASSRIPREGETQYF. In DNA form, the CDR3 reads TGCGCCAGCAGCCGAATACCCCGTGAGGGAGAGACCCAGTACTTC.

This clonotype has a handful of counts. V and J are TRBV24-1 and TRBJ2-7; 9 bases agree with TRBD2. Trimming at V came to 9 bases and at J to 5 bases, leaving 7 bases not matched to a gene. The germline gives CDR1 KGHDR, CDR2 SFDVKD. The CDR3 consists of 13 residues. This CDR3 is CATGTSGFDEQYF. In DNA, the CDR3 is TGTGCCACCGGTACTAGCGGGTTCGACGAGCAGTACTTC.

This clonotype was counted between two and nine times. The genes are TRBV5-1 and TRBJ2-7; the D is unclear. V lost 2 bases and J lost 1, with 13 bases in between. CDR1 SGHRS and CDR2 YFSETQ come from the germline V gene. The CDR3 covers 15 residues. The CDR3 sequence is CASSLTATYSYEQYF. CDR3 in DNA: TGCGCCAGCAGCTTAACAGCGACGTATTCCTACGAGCAGTACTTC.

The gene calls are TRBV12-5 and TRBJ2-7; the D is unclear. This CDR3 comprises 14 residues. Per the germline V gene, CDR1 is LGHNT and CDR2 is FRNRAP. V lost 7 bases, J lost 0 bases, and 13 bases lay in between. CDR3 nucleotides: TGTGCTAGTGCCAAAATACAGTTCTCCTACGAGCAGTACTTC. As protein: CASAKIQFSYEQYF. Based on the CDR3 plus reference TRBV12-5 and TRBJ2-7, the full variable domain is DARVTQTPRHKVTEMGQEVTMRCQPILGHNTVFWYRQTMMQGLELLAYFRNRAPLDDSGMPKDRFSAEMPDATLATLKIQPSEPRDSAVYFCASAKIQFSYEQYFGPGTRLTVT.

In this sample, this clonotype turned up a few times. The chain couples TRBV20-1 to TRBJ2-3; 9 bases map to TRBD2. The CDR3 is 16 residues long. The germline V gene encodes CDR1 DFQATT and CDR2 SNEGSKA (reference sequence). J was trimmed by 4 bases and V by 3 bases; bases with no gene match: 11. The chain's CDR3 is CSASSFGGRAPDTQYF. In DNA, the CDR3 is TGCAGTGCTAGCTCTTTCGGCGGGAGGGCCCCAGATACGCAGTATTTT.

This chain connects TRBV5-1 to TRBJ2-7, with 8 bases identical to TRBD1. CDR3 length: 18 amino acids. With 1 base clipped from V and 0 bases from J, the junction kept 12 bases outside the gene matches. Germline loops: CDR1 SGHRS, CDR2 YFSETQ. CDR3 region: CASSLPRQGHRSSYEQYF. The CDR3 region has the DNA TGCGCCAGCAGCTTGCCGAGACAGGGGCACAGGAGCTCCTACGAGCAGTACTTC.

Written as DNA, the CDR3 is TGTGCCAGTAGTGCGGGACTACCTAACACCGGGGAGCTGTTTTTT. Protein product: CASSAGLPNTGELFF. J is TRBJ2-2 and V is TRBV19, with TRBD2 identical over 7 bases. This CDR3 has 15 amino acids. Trimming removed 5 bases from V and 2 bases from J; junction bases left unmatched: 5. Germline-derived CDR1 and CDR2 are LNHDA and SQIVND (reference sequence).

The chain uses TRBV29-1 and TRBJ2-3, with 12 bases aligning to TRBD2. CDR1 and CDR2 from the germline V gene are SQVTM and ANQGSEA. The CDR3 is made up of 14 amino acids. J was trimmed by 3 bases and V by 5 bases; bases with no gene match: 3. The CDR3 nucleotides read TGCAGCGTTCTAGCGGGAGGGCGAACAGATACGCAGTATTTT. It encodes CSVLAGGRTDTQYF.

In its sample, this clonotype was seen a few times. V and J are TRBV7-2 and TRBJ1-1; D not resolved. V lost 5 bases and J lost 1, with 14 bases in between. Per germline, CDR1 SGHTA and CDR2 FQGNSA. The CDR3 is made up of 15 amino acids. CDR3 sequence: CASSPIVGRNTEAFF. The CDR3 bases are TGTGCCAGCAGCCCCATCGTGGGAAGGAACACTGAAGCTTTCTTT.

This clonotype occurred many times. The chain employs TRBV6-1 and TRBJ1-1; 9 bases align to TRBD1. Looked up from germline, CDR1 is MNHNS and CDR2 is SASEGT. Trimming took 6 bases from V and 1 from J; bases not matched to a gene: 9. There are 16 residues in the CDR3. CDR3 amino acids: CASSRDRDSRNTEAFF. In DNA form, the CDR3 reads TGTGCCAGCAGCCGGGACAGGGACAGTCGGAACACTGAAGCTTTCTTT.

V is TRBV12-3 or TRBV12-4 and J is TRBJ1-5; no clear D gene. V was clipped by 5 bases and J by 3 bases, with 11 bases between them. The CDR3 totals 14 residues. The CDR3 bases are TGTGCCAGCAGTCCTGCAAGACACAATCAGCCCCAGCATTTT. Translation gives CASSPARHNQPQHF.

The chain is built from TRBV6-1 and TRBJ1-1; D is possibly TRBD1 (6 bases). The CDR3 is 14 amino acids. Germline lookup yields CDR1 MNHNS and CDR2 SASEGT. V gave up 4 bases and J gave up 7 bases, with 16 bases separating them. In DNA, the CDR3 is TGTGCCAGCAGTGTACCAACAGGGTCAAATGAAGCTTTCTTT. It is translated as CASSVPTGSNEAFF.

V gene TRBV19 combines with J gene TRBJ2-7, with D possibly matching TRBD1 (6 bases). Germline values: CDR1 LNHDA, CDR2 SQIVND (reference sequence). This CDR3 comprises 16 residues. V was clipped by 5 bases and J by 2 bases, with 19 bases between them. The CDR3 DNA reads TGTGCCAGTAGTCCTCGGCCCGGGACACGGGCCTACGAGCAGTACTTC. Protein sequence: CASSPRPGTRAYEQYF.

This clonotype has a handful of counts. The V call is TRBV6-1, the J call TRBJ2-3, with D tentatively TRBD2 (5 bases). CDR3 size: 16 residues. Trimming took 0 bases from V and 0 from J, leaving 10 bases between them. Germline V lookup: CDR1 MNHNS, CDR2 SASEGT. The CDR3 reads CASSEATGISTDTQYF. CDR3 DNA sequence: TGTGCCAGCAGTGAAGCGACGGGAATTAGCACAGATACGCAGTATTTT.

This clonotype was counted many times. CDR3 nucleotides: TGCGCCAGCAGCGTTTGGGGGGACCAGCCCCAGCATTTT. The encoded protein is CASSVWGDQPQHF. This sequence joins TRBV5-1 and TRBJ1-5; D perhaps matches TRBD1 (5 bases). V lost 4 bases and J lost 7, with 12 bases in between. CDR3 length equals 13 residues. CDR1 is SGHRS and CDR2 is YFSETQ in the germline V gene. Together with reference TRBV5-1 and TRBJ1-5, the CDR3 gives the full variable domain: KAGVTQTPRYLIKTRGQQVTLSCSPISGHRSVSWYQQTPGQGLQFLFEYFSETQRNKGNFPGRFSGRQFSNSRSEMNVSTLELGDSALYLCASSVWGDQPQHFGDGTRLSIL.

This clonotype was seen many times. The V gene is TRBV2, the J gene TRBJ2-1, with D possibly called TRBD1 or TRBD2 (6 bases each). CDR3 size: 15 residues. Deletions cut 1 base from V and 5 bases from J, with 12 bases between. Germline V gene data show CDR1 as SNHLY and CDR2 as FYNNEI. CDR3: CASSEVRGAHNEQFF. For the CDR3, the DNA is TGTGCCAGCAGTGAAGTTAGGGGGGCTCACAATGAGCAGTTCTTC.

V usage is TRBV19 and J usage is TRBJ2-6; no firm D call. Germline CDR1 LNHDA, CDR2 SQIVND (reference sequence). The CDR3 has 14 residues. V was cut by 5 bases and J by 4 bases, with 9 bases left in between. CDR3 residues: CASSLKSGANVLTF. Written as DNA, the CDR3 is TGTGCCAGTAGTCTGAAGTCGGGGGCCAACGTCCTGACTTTC.

This clonotype was found many times. The rearrangement joins TRBV18 to TRBJ2-5, with TRBD2 identical over 10 bases. The V segment lost 2 bases and the J segment 3 bases; nucleotides outside the gene matches: 0. CDR3 length: 14 residues. In germline, CDR1 is KGHSH, CDR2 LQKENI. This chain's CDR3 is CASSPTSGKETQYF. The CDR3 DNA follows: TGTGCCAGCTCACCAACTAGCGGGAAAGAGACCCAGTACTTC.

This clonotype appeared a few times. The J gene is TRBJ2-5, the V gene TRBV6-8, with D perhaps TRBD1 (6 bases). Germline V gives CDR1 MNHGY, CDR2 SAAAGT. V was pared by 2 bases and J by 5 bases, with 24 bases between. The length of the CDR3 is 18 residues. The CDR3 here is CASSYPRPIRGTGETQYF. The CDR3 DNA follows: TGTGCCAGCAGTTACCCCCGACCTATCAGGGGTACCGGGGAGACCCAGTACTTC.

This clonotype was seen more than once but under ten times. This rearrangement joins TRBV20-1 to TRBJ1-4; D gene unclear. Germline values: CDR1 DFQATT, CDR2 SNEGSKA (reference sequence). This CDR3 comprises 16 residues. V was pared by 1 base and J by 4 bases, with 16 bases between. CDR3 in DNA: TGCAGTGCTAGAGGGAAGATTAGAGGAATTAATGAAAAACTGTTTTTT. Its protein is CSARGKIRGINEKLFF.

The genes are TRBV29-1 and TRBJ2-3; 9 nucleotides agree with TRBD1. The trim removed 4 bases at V and 0 bases at J, leaving 5 bases unmatched. Germline assignment: CDR1 SQVTM and CDR2 ANQGSEA. CDR3 length: 15 residues. In nucleotides, the CDR3 is TGCAGCGTTGTAGGGACAGGGCCTAGCACAGATACGCAGTATTTT. This gives the protein CSVVGTGPSTDTQYF.

This clonotype was seen a few times. V gene TRBV27 combines with J gene TRBJ2-5, with TRBD1 as a possible D gene (5 bases). The CDR3 spans 13 residues. Trimming took 3 bases from V and 2 from J, leaving 7 bases between them. Germline assignment: CDR1 MNHEY and CDR2 SMNVEV (reference sequence). This CDR3 reads CASSFRAQETQYF. The CDR3 DNA follows: TGTGCCAGCAGTTTCAGGGCTCAAGAGACCCAGTACTTC.

This clonotype was counted at least ten times. CDR3 protein: CASSLRAGGTEAFF. The DNA for the CDR3 is TGTGCCAGCAGCTTAAGGGCGGGAGGAACTGAAGCTTTCTTT. The gene calls are TRBV13 and TRBJ1-1; the D is unclear. V was cut by 2 bases and J by 5 bases, with 12 bases left in between. The length of the CDR3 is 14 residues. Germline V CDR1 and CDR2: PRHDT, FYEKMQ (reference sequence).